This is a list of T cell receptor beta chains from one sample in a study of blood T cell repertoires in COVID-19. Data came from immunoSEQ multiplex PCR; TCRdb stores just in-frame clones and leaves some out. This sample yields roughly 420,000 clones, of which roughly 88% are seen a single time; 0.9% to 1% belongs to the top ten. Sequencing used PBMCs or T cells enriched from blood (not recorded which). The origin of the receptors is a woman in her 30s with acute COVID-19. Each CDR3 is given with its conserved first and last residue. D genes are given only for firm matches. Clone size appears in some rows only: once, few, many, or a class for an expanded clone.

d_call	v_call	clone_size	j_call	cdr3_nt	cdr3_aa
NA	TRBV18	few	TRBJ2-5	TGTGCCAGCTCACCACCGGTAGGGGAAGAGACCCAGTACTTC	CASSPPVGEETQYF
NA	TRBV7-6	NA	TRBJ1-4	TGTGCCAGCAGCTTAGGGTTGAAGGGGGGGAAACTGTTTTTT	CASSLGLKGGKLFF
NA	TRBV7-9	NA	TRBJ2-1	TGTGCCAGCAGCCCCGACCCAGGCTCCTACAATGAGCAGTTCTTC	CASSPDPGSYNEQFF
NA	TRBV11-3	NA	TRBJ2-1	TGTGCCAGCAGCATCGACAGCCTCGCTTACAATGAGCAGTTCTTC	CASSIDSLAYNEQFF
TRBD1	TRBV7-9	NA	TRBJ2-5	TGTGCCAGCAGCATCGGGACAGTGAAAGAGACCCAGTACTTC	CASSIGTVKETQYF
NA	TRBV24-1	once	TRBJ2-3	TGTGCCACCAGCCGCTGGGACACCGAGGCAGATACGCAGTATTTT	CATSRWDTEADTQYF
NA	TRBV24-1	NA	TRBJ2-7	TGTGCCACCAGTTCGGAATCCGGGGTCGGCGAGCAGTACTTC	CATSSESGVGEQYF
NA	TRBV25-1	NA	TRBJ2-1	TGTGCCAGCAGTTCAAGTCGGGACAACTACAATGAGCAGTTCTTC	CASSSSRDNYNEQFF
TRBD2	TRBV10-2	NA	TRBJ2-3	TGCGCCAGCATCCTAGCGGGGGGCACAGATACGCAGTATTTT	CASILAGGTDTQYF
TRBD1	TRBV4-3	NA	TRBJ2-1	TGCGCCAGCAGCCAAGATCTAGGGGGCACCTACAATGAGCAGTTCTTC	CASSQDLGGTYNEQFF
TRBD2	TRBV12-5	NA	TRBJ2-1	TGTGCTAGTGGTGTGCCCCGGGGACTAGGTGAGCAGTTCTTC	CASGVPRGLGEQFF
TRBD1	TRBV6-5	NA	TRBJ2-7	TGTGCCAGCAGTTCAACCGGGACAGGGTACTACGAGCAGTACTTC	CASSSTGTGYYEQYF